These 22 T cell receptor beta chains share one sample of origin, sequenced in a study of blood T cell repertoires in COVID-19. The assay was immunoSEQ multiplex PCR, and TCRdb's table has in-frame clones only and misses some. The sample lists 400,000 or so clones; around nine tenths were seen once. Source material: peripheral blood. Receptors were obtained from a man in his late teens or twenties with COVID-19, enrolled during active disease.

The V call is TRBV27, the J call TRBJ2-3, with D possibly matching TRBD2 (5 bases). Germline loops: CDR1 MNHEY, CDR2 SMNVEV (reference sequence). Trimming took off 0 bases at V and 0 bases at J, with 16 bases between the two ends. This CDR3 spans 18 amino acids. CDR3 in DNA: TGTGCCAGCAGTTTATCCCGGATCGGACGGGAAAGCACAGATACGCAGTATTTT. Amino acids: CASSLSRIGRESTDTQYF.

The V and J genes are TRBV7-9 and TRBJ2-1; 10 nucleotides line up with TRBD2. V lost 0 bases, J lost 6 bases, and 8 bases stayed unmatched. This CDR3 is 17 amino acids long. The V gene's germline CDR1 is SEHNR and CDR2 FQNEAQ (reference sequence). CDR3 in amino acids: CASSLAVASGSPNEQFF. For the CDR3, the DNA is TGTGCCAGCAGCTTAGCGGTGGCTAGCGGGAGTCCCAATGAGCAGTTCTTC.

This clone occurred many times. V is TRBV11-2 and J is TRBJ2-7; a possible D gene is TRBD1 (6 bases). The V gene lost 3 bases and the J gene lost 2 bases, with 11 bases spanning the gap. Germline CDR1 reads SGHAT; CDR2 reads FQNNGV. CDR3 length equals 14 residues. The CDR3 DNA reads TGTGCCAGCAGCTTTGGCAGGGGCCCCTACGAGCAGTACTTC. Amino acids: CASSFGRGPYEQYF.

The J gene is TRBJ1-2, the V gene TRBV5-4, with 11 bases matching TRBD1. The CDR3 runs 12 residues. Germline V lookup: CDR1 SGHNT, CDR2 YYREEE (reference sequence). The ends lost 4 bases at V and 8 bases at J; junction bases unmatched: 1. This chain's CDR3 is CASSRDRGGYTF. For the CDR3, the DNA is TGTGCCAGCAGCAGGGACAGGGGGGGCTACACCTTC.

The chain has TRBV3-1 (or the pseudogene TRBV3-2) and TRBJ1-6; unclear D gene. CDR1 and CDR2 from the germline V gene are LGHDT and YNNKEL (reference sequence). With 1 base removed from V and 8 bases from J, the gap between germline ends came to 6 bases. The CDR3 loop spans 13 amino acids. The chain's CDR3 is CASSQVPDSPLHF. CDR3 DNA: TGTGCCAGCAGCCAAGTGCCAGATTCACCCCTCCACTTT.

The chain joins TRBV6-5 to TRBJ2-3; the D gene is possibly TRBD2 (5 bases). From germline, CDR1 is MNHEY and CDR2 SVGAGI. The CDR3 loop spans 16 amino acids. Trimming took off 3 bases at V and 2 bases at J, with 15 bases between the two ends. CDR3 region: CASSYSGSGSTDTQYF. CDR3 nucleotide sequence: TGTGCCAGCAGTTATTCGGGGTCCGGTTCCACAGATACGCAGTATTTT.

The sample holds a few counts of this clone. The chain employs TRBV7-6 and TRBJ2-1; 8 nucleotides align to TRBD1. CDR1 and CDR2 from the germline V gene are SGHVS and FNYEAQ. V gave up 7 bases and J gave up 10 bases; unmatched junction bases: 9. This CDR3 region has 13 residues. The CDR3 protein is CASNPMTGAEQFF. As DNA, the CDR3 is TGTGCCAGCAACCCCATGACAGGGGCGGAGCAGTTCTTC.

The chain couples TRBV7-8 to TRBJ1-1; a possible D gene is TRBD1 (6 bases). Germline V gene lookup returns CDR1 SGHVS and CDR2 FQNEAQ. V dropped 4 bases and J dropped 10 bases, with 19 bases sitting between them. This CDR3 comprises 14 residues. The CDR3 here is CASSSRTDRRRAFF. The DNA of the CDR3 is TGTGCCAGCAGCTCCCGCACCGACAGGCGAAGAGCTTTCTTT.

The chain has TRBV19 and TRBJ1-6, with 9 bases identical to TRBD1. Germline V gene sequence: CDR1 LNHDA, CDR2 SQIVND (reference sequence). The length of the CDR3 is 17 residues. Trimming at V came to 8 bases and at J to 8 bases, leaving 16 bases not matched to a gene. The DNA for the CDR3 is TGTGCCAGTTCAAAGTACCAAAGGACAGGGGATGATTCACCCCTCCACTTT. Amino acid sequence: CASSKYQRTGDDSPLHF.

V is TRBV7-2 and J is TRBJ2-3; D unclear. The CDR3 length is 12 residues. The V end was cut by 8 bases, the J end by 6 bases, with 12 bases between. CDR1 and CDR2 (germline): SGHTA, FQGNSA. Here the CDR3 reads CASGLGPDTQYF. The CDR3 DNA reads TGTGCCAGCGGCCTAGGGCCGGATACGCAGTATTTT.

V and J are TRBV5-1 and TRBJ2-2, with D possibly matching TRBD2 (5 bases). The ends were cut back, 3 bases at V and 6 bases at J, with 9 bases in the middle. This CDR3 is built from 13 residues. CDR1 is SGHRS and CDR2 is YFSETQ in the germline V gene. The CDR3 here is CASSSPSSGELFF. CDR3 in DNA: TGCGCCAGCAGCTCCCCTAGCTCCGGGGAGCTGTTTTTT.

This chain connects TRBV14 to TRBJ1-3; D not resolved. This CDR3 contains 14 residues. Germline values: CDR1 SGHDN, CDR2 FVKESK. Trimming pared 4 bases from V and 5 bases from J, leaving 12 bases between. The CDR3 region is CASSLEDWRNTIYF. CDR3 DNA sequence: TGTGCCAGCAGCCTAGAGGACTGGAGAAACACCATATATTTT.

The V gene is TRBV18, the J gene TRBJ2-3; a weak D match, TRBD2 (6 bases). V was pared by 4 bases and J by 1 base, with 15 bases between. The CDR3 is 16 residues long. Germline values: CDR1 KGHSH, CDR2 LQKENI. As DNA, the CDR3 is TGTGCCAGCTCACGAGGCTGGTCTAGCGGCACAGATACGCAGTATTTT. This gives the protein CASSRGWSSGTDTQYF. Drawing the rest from reference TRBV18 and TRBJ2-3, the complete variable domain is NAGVMQNPRHLVRRRGQEARLRCSPMKGHSHVYWYRQLPEEGLKFMVYLQKENIIDESGMPKERFSAEFPKEGPSILRIQQVVRGDSAAYFCASSRGWSSGTDTQYFGPGTRLTVL.

The CDR3 DNA sequence: TGTGCCAGCAATCGAATTGGGGGGGGAGAGCAGTACTTC. As protein: CASNRIGGGEQYF. The chain couples TRBV6-5 to TRBJ2-7; 7 bases match TRBD2. The V gene end was trimmed by 7 bases and the J gene end by 7 bases; junction bases not matched to a gene: 10. This CDR3 has 13 amino acids. CDR1 is MNHEY, CDR2 SVGAGI, per germline.

This chain links TRBV10-3 with TRBJ2-7; D unclear. Looked up from germline, CDR1 is ENHRY and CDR2 is SYGVKD. There are 14 residues in the CDR3. Between the trimmed V and J ends, which lost 3 bases and 1 base, there was a span of 10 bases. The chain's CDR3 is CAISEGQTSYEQYF. The CDR3 nucleotides are TGTGCCATCAGTGAAGGTCAGACTTCCTACGAGCAGTACTTC.

The chain uses TRBV3-1 (or the pseudogene TRBV3-2) and TRBJ2-3; the match to TRBD2 covers 10 bases. The CDR3 spans 17 residues. CDR1 and CDR2 from the germline V gene are LGHDT and YNNKEL (reference sequence). Trimming removed 1 base from V and 2 bases from J; junction bases left unmatched: 6. Here the CDR3 reads CASSQGRAGGITDTQYF. The CDR3 DNA reads TGTGCCAGCAGCCAAGGGCGAGCGGGGGGGATCACAGATACGCAGTATTTT.

The chain uses TRBV4-1 and TRBJ1-3; tentative D call: TRBD1 (6 bases). V gave up 1 base and J gave up 3 bases, with 13 bases separating them. CDR3 length: 16 residues. CDR1 and CDR2 from the germline V gene are MGHRA and YSYEKL. Written as DNA, the CDR3 is TGCGCCAGCAGCCAAGGTCCAGGGGCCCGTGGAAACACCATATATTTT. Protein product: CASSQGPGARGNTIYF.

This chain uses TRBV27 with TRBJ2-7, with TRBD1 matching 7 bases. The CDR3 runs to 12 residues. Germline V gene data show CDR1 as MNHEY and CDR2 as SMNVEV (reference sequence). Unmatched junction bases numbered 8, after V lost 6 bases and J lost 9 bases. CDR3 in amino acids: CASSPDRVAQYF. The CDR3 bases are TGTGCCAGCAGCCCCGACAGGGTCGCGCAGTACTTC.

This clone was observed once. The chain is built from TRBV27 and TRBJ2-7, with a tentative D call TRBD1 (6 bases). The CDR3 loop spans 13 amino acids. Germline CDR1 and CDR2: MNHEY and SMNVEV (reference sequence). The ends were cut back, 5 bases at V and 2 bases at J, with 10 bases in the middle. The CDR3 reads CASSAGVAYEQYF. CDR3 bases: TGTGCCAGCAGTGCAGGGGTTGCCTACGAGCAGTACTTC.

The chain has TRBV5-4 and TRBJ2-7, with TRBD1 identical over 10 bases. This CDR3 has 15 amino acids. The V gene's germline CDR1 is SGHNT and CDR2 YYREEE (reference sequence). With V trimmed by 3 bases and J by 4 bases, 7 bases remained unmatched. The CDR3 sequence: CASSSEPGQGYEQYF. CDR3 in DNA: TGTGCCAGCAGCTCGGAACCGGGACAGGGGTACGAGCAGTACTTC.

The chain couples TRBV11-3 to TRBJ1-2; the match to TRBD1 covers 7 bases. Trimming took 5 bases from V and 4 from J; bases not matched to a gene: 13. The CDR3 totals 16 residues. CDR1 and CDR2 from the germline V gene are SGHNT and YENEEA. The DNA for the CDR3 is TGTGCCAGCAGCCCCCGGGTACCGGGACAGCTCTATGGCTACACCTTC. This gives the protein CASSPRVPGQLYGYTF.

The chain uses TRBV6-5 and TRBJ2-7; 9 bases are a match to TRBD1. CDR1 is MNHEY, CDR2 SVGAGI, per germline. J gave up 0 bases and V 5 bases, and 5 bases lay outside the gene matches. This CDR3 contains 15 residues. The CDR3 nucleotides are TGTGCCAGCAGTACCGGGACAGGGAGCTCCTACGAGCAGTACTTC. This codes for CASSTGTGSSYEQYF.